The clone carrying this T cell receptor (beta chain) was seen ten or more times. This entry is derived from a study of CD8 T cells in ankylosing spondylitis. TCRdb used MiXCR to reprocess the 5' RACE reads, holding one entry per CDR3 protein. The table shows over 130,000 distinct CDR3 sequences, with under 45% occurring only once. Germline CDR1 is SEHNR and CDR2 is FQNEAQ (reference sequence). CDR3 length equals 17 residues. V shed 4 bases, J shed 0 bases, and the junction held 4 bases outside the gene matches. The source is a male donor with ankylosing spondylitis. The genes are TRBV7-9 and TRBJ2-1; 12 bases line up with TRBD2. The specimen was synovial fluid, either unsorted or a sorted T cell fraction (not recorded which). Written as DNA, the CDR3 is TGTGCCAGCAGCTCCCTAGCGGGAGGGCCCTCCTACAATGAGCAGTTCTTC. Its protein product is CASSSLAGGPSYNEQFF.